These T cell receptor beta chains were read from a single sample in a study of OX40 agonist ivuxolimab in advanced cancers. Assay: immunoSEQ multiplex PCR; the TCRdb copy retains only in-frame clones and omits some. The sample has tens of thousands of clones; around 86% are singletons. Specimen: CD4+ or CD8+ T cells sorted from blood, collected in a trial of the OX40 agonist ivuxolimab. The source of these receptors is an adult with an advanced solid tumor such as melanoma, head and neck, liver or kidney cancer. Both conserved end residues are part of each CDR3. D genes are given only for firm matches. The size field is filled for only some rows; it gives once, few, many or a size class.

TRBJ1-3 TRBV12-5 NA NA TGTGCTAGTGGCCCCGCGGGCAGCGCCTCTGGAAACACCATATATTTT CASGPAGSASGNTIYF
TRBJ1-4 TRBV5-4 NA NA TGTGCCAGCAGACCCGGGTCTCTCACGGACGAAAAACTGTTTTTT CASRPGSLTDEKLFF
TRBJ2-1 TRBV28 NA NA TGTGCCAGCAGTTTATCACCCCTCAATGAGCAGTTCTTC CASSLSPLNEQFF
TRBJ2-1 TRBV27 NA NA TGTGCCAGCAGTCCCAGGGTTTTGGCTGAGCAGTTCTTC CASSPRVLAEQFF
TRBJ1-5 TRBV19 NA NA TGTGCCAGTAGTTTCCCCGTGCACGAGGCAAGCAATCAGCCCCAGCATTTT CASSFPVHEASNQPQHF
TRBJ2-3 TRBV7-7 NA NA TGTGCCAGCAGCTCGGGCCTTGGGGGCACAGATACGCAGTATTTT CASSSGLGGTDTQYF
TRBJ2-3 TRBV4-1 TRBD2 few TGCGCCAGCAGTTGGACTAGCGGGGGGTGGGCAGATACGCAGTATTTT CASSWTSGGWADTQYF
TRBJ1-1 TRBV5-4 NA NA TGTGCCAGCAGCCTTCGTAAGGGGACGGTGAACACTGAAGCTTTCTTT CASSLRKGTVNTEAFF
TRBJ1-6 TRBV6-1 TRBD1 NA TGTGCCAGCACCTCAGGACAGGTCAATAATTCACCCCTCCACTTT CASTSGQVNNSPLHF
TRBJ2-1 TRBV5-4 TRBD1 few TGTGCCAGCAGCTTGCTGGCGACAGGGGAGTTCTTC CASSLLATGEFF
TRBJ1-1 TRBV4-3 NA NA TGCGCCAGCAGCCCCATGGCGGGGGGAACGACTGAAGCTTTCTTT CASSPMAGGTTEAFF
TRBJ1-1 TRBV10-3 NA NA TGTGCCATCAGTCCGGGCTTTGGGGTTGAAGCTTTCTTT CAISPGFGVEAFF
TRBJ2-1 TRBV27 TRBD1 NA TGTGCCAGCAGGGGGGACAGGGCGGGCAATGAGCAGTTCTTC CASRGDRAGNEQFF
TRBJ1-3 TRBV19 NA NA TGTGCCAGTAGAGGAGACAACTCTGGAAACACCATATATTTT CASRGDNSGNTIYF
TRBJ2-3 TRBV6-1 NA NA TGTGCCAGCAGTGAACGCCAGGATACGCAGTATTTT CASSERQDTQYF
TRBJ1-6 TRBV27 NA NA TGTGCCAGCAGTTTAGAGAATAATTCACCCCTCCACTTT CASSLENNSPLHF
TRBJ2-7 TRBV5-1 NA NA TGCGCCAGCAGCTTAAGGACAGCGCCCTACGAGCAGTACTTC CASSLRTAPYEQYF
TRBJ1-3 TRBV7-2 NA few TGTGCCAGCAGCCCCACCCTACAAGGAAACACCATATATTTT CASSPTLQGNTIYF
TRBJ1-6 TRBV18 NA NA TGTGCCAGCTCACCGCCACCAGGCCCTCCTAATTCACCCCTCCACTTT CASSPPPGPPNSPLHF
TRBJ1-1 TRBV2 NA few TGTGCCAGCAGTGAATATGGTATCAGTGGGGCTTTCTTT CASSEYGISGAFF
TRBJ1-1 TRBV5-1 NA few TGCGCCAGCAGCCCTGGAGGAGTAGGGGGAACTGAAGCTTTCTTT CASSPGGVGGTEAFF
TRBJ1-5 TRBV6-5 NA once TGTGCCAGCACCCTTTCTGGGGGAGTGAATCAGCCCCAGCATTTT CASTLSGGVNQPQHF
TRBJ1-1 TRBV30 NA NA TGTGCCTGGAAGGGGGTGATTACTGAGGCTTTCTTT CAWKGVITEAFF
TRBJ1-2 TRBV7-3 TRBD1 NA TGTGCCAGCAGCCCGGGGACAGGGGGCTTCTATGGCTACACCTTC CASSPGTGGFYGYTF
TRBJ1-5 TRBV6-5 NA NA TGTGCCAGCAGTTACGGGGTCGGTAGGGGTCAGCCCCAGCATTTT CASSYGVGRGQPQHF
TRBJ2-5 TRBV5-4 NA NA TGTGCCAGCAGCTTGAGTTCCTTGGAGACCCAGTACTTC CASSLSSLETQYF
TRBJ1-5 TRBV7-6 NA NA TGTGCCAGCAGCTTAGGCCCCTTAAGTAGCAATCAGCCCCAGCATTTT CASSLGPLSSNQPQHF
TRBJ1-3 TRBV5-1 TRBD1 NA TGCGCCAGCAGCTTCGGGACAGGGAGAAGGGCCATATATTTT CASSFGTGRRAIYF
TRBJ1-1 TRBV7-3 TRBD1 once TGTGCCAGCAGCTTGACAGGGTCGAACACTGAAGCTTTCTTT CASSLTGSNTEAFF
TRBJ1-4 TRBV6-5 NA NA TGTGCCAGCAGTTCCCACGGGAGACCAACTAATGAAAAACTGTTTTTT CASSSHGRPTNEKLFF
TRBJ2-3 TRBV7-9 NA NA TGTGCCAGCAGCTCCTTGTTTACAGATACGCAGTATTTT CASSSLFTDTQYF
TRBJ1-2 TRBV18 NA NA TGTGCCAGCTCACCAAAGCCCAGGGAGATGGGCGGCTACACCTTC CASSPKPREMGGYTF
TRBJ1-3 TRBV5-1 NA NA TGCGCCAGCAGCTTGGGGTCAGGGGCTGGAAACACCATATATTTT CASSLGSGAGNTIYF
TRBJ1-1 TRBV7-2 NA NA TGTGCCAGCAGCTTAGAGTTGGACCGCATTGAAGCTTTCTTT CASSLELDRIEAFF
TRBJ2-2 TRBV9 NA NA TGTGCCAGCAGCGTAGTAGGGTCCACCGGGGAGCTGTTTTTT CASSVVGSTGELFF
TRBJ2-5 TRBV27 TRBD2 NA TGTGCCAGCAGTCGGAGGACTAGCGGGGATGGGGAGACCCAGTACTTC CASSRRTSGDGETQYF
TRBJ1-1 TRBV5-4 NA NA TGTGCCAGCAGCTTTTCAGGGGCTGAAGCTTTCTTT CASSFSGAEAFF
TRBJ2-2 TRBV6-1 NA NA TGTGCCAGCATTCGGCAGAGGAACACCGGGGAGCTGTTTTTT CASIRQRNTGELFF
TRBJ2-7 TRBV11-2 NA once TGTGCCAGCAGCATCGCCGGGAACTCCTACGAGCAGTACTTC CASSIAGNSYEQYF
TRBJ2-7 TRBV4-2 TRBD1 NA TGTGCCAGCAGCCAAGATTTGGCAGGGGGCCAGTACGAGCAGTACTTC CASSQDLAGGQYEQYF
TRBJ1-1 TRBV2 NA NA TGTGCCAGCAGTGAATGGGGTTTTGAAGCTTTCTTT CASSEWGFEAFF
TRBJ2-1 TRBV11-2 NA NA TGTGCCAGCACCTTACACGGACTGCCAAATGAGCAGTTCTTC CASTLHGLPNEQFF
TRBJ1-2 TRBV28 NA once TGTGCCAGCAGTTTACGATTGGTAATCGGCTACACCTTC CASSLRLVIGYTF
TRBJ2-7 TRBV5-6 NA NA TGTGCCAGCAGCCACACCTTAGGGACGGCGCTAGACCGGTACGAGCAGTACTTC CASSHTLGTALDRYEQYF
TRBJ1-5 TRBV5-1 NA NA TGCGCCAGCAGCTTGGGAGTATCAGGGAATGATGGCCAGCCCCAGCATTTT CASSLGVSGNDGQPQHF